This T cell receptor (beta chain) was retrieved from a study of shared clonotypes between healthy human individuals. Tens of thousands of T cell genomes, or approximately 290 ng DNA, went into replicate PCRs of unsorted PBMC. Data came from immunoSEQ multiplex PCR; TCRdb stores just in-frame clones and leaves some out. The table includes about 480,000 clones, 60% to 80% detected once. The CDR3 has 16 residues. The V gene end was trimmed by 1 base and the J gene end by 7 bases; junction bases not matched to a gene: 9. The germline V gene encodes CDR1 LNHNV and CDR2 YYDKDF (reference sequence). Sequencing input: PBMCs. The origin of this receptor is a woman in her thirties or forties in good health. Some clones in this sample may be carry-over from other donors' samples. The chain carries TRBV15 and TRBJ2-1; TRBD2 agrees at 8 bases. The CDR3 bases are TGTGCCACCAGCAGAGTGGGAGCGGGAGCTCGGAATGAGCAGTTCTTC. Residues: CATSRVGAGARNEQFF.